This T cell receptor beta chain was profiled in a study of blood T cell repertoires in COVID-19 (dated by TCRdb to between 2020 and 2021). Background on the whole study: Samples from collaborators originated in the United States, Italy and Spain and spanned both the acute and convalescent phases of COVID-19. The repertoires were made available in a free public database intended to serve as a resource for research on the immune response to SARS-CoV-2. Subjects who had been exposed to COVID-19, were actively infected with it, or had recovered from it provided the deeply sampled blood TCRbeta repertoires that made up the dataset. The material from the prospective study consisted of cDNA or gDNA derived from T cells, B-cell-depleted T cells, or PBMCs. Nearly every sample came with metadata listing a de-identified subject ID, COVID-19 status, age in years and sex. Where HLA class I and class II types were available, the types were taken from metadata supplied by the sample provider, not from assay-based typing. The samples were drawn from two sources: the first 160 participants of the ongoing ImmuneRACE study, and 1,200 or so subjects contributed by 6 global collaborators. Paper-wide results and their limitations: Clinical and demographic metadata were provided uncurated, with the amount varying by source and participant.

TCRbeta CDR3 regions were amplified from genomic DNA using the immunoSEQ Assay, a bias-controlled multiplex PCR. As for the authors' bioinformatics: Nucleated cell counts per sample were estimated from amplification of reference gene primers within the assay. To quantify the absolute abundance of each unique TCRbeta CDR3 rearrangement, sequence reads were collapsed and filtered. For each sample, productive Simpson clonality was calculated as the square root of Simpson's diversity index over productive rearrangements. TCRdb provides this immuneACCESS table in a form limited to in-frame rearrangements. Some clones are lacking; in checked studies, under half of them reflect an unresolved V gene, and why the rest are absent is not known. V and J calls and clone size are copied from that table; D and trimming were computed from the DNA. The sample table shows 300,000 to 400,000 clones, and over 75% are seen once. The top ten clonotypes cover approximately 2.5% of the sample.

Remarks on this clone: It lacks a known antigen. Base qualities are not provided; no much larger clone lies one nucleotide away.

At one collaborating source in Seattle, patients were enrolled during active infection and were followed longitudinally through the course of disease. The collaborating institutions used their own protocols to collect whole blood in K2EDTA tubes. For TCRbeta analysis, collaborator samples were shipped as frozen whole blood, as isolated PBMCs, or as DNA extracted from either sample type. V lost 6 bases and J lost 8 bases, and the count of bases not matched to a germline gene is 7. From the cysteine through the phenylalanine, the CDR3 covers 14 amino acids. The retained sequence is limited to the CDR3, 42 bases, with the frame set at the first base. CDR1 and CDR2 are drawn from the germline V gene (reference sequence): MNHNY, SVGAGI.

The receptor comes from a woman aged 55-69 years with COVID-19, enrolled during active disease. The rearrangement combines TRBV6-6 with TRBJ1-2; the junction holds 12 bases that match TRBD1. The sequencing input was peripheral blood. The CDR3 reads CASSTGQGARGYTF. The DNA sequence reads TGTGCCAGCAGCACGGGACAGGGGGCGCGGGGCTACACCTTC.